The next 23 T cell receptor beta chains were all read from a single sample in a study of cytomegalovirus exposure and HLA in healthy donors. PCR employed 60 Vbeta and 13 Jbeta primers. The data were produced by immunoSEQ multiplex PCR, yet TCRdb's version contains in-frame clones alone and is incomplete. This sample has approximately 110,000 clones, with around 72% found just once. Sample: PBMCs. Source of these receptors: a middle-aged woman in good health and CMV-seropositive.

The rearrangement links TRBV10-3 to TRBJ1-1, with 9 bases fitting TRBD1. Germline lookup yields CDR1 ENHRY and CDR2 SYGVKD. The trim removed 0 bases at V and 4 bases at J, leaving 3 bases unmatched. This CDR3 is built from 15 residues. CDR3: CAISESGQGLTEAFF. The CDR3 DNA reads as TGTGCCATCAGTGAGTCGGGACAGGGCCTCACTGAAGCTTTCTTT.

This chain links TRBV7-2 with TRBJ2-7; 8 bases are a match to TRBD1. This CDR3 contains 15 residues. CDR1 is SGHTA and CDR2 is FQGNSA in the germline V gene. Trimming cost V 1 base and J 3 bases; bases outside gene matches: 5. Here the CDR3 reads CASSLGRGPFYEQYF. For the CDR3, the DNA is TGTGCCAGCAGCTTAGGCAGGGGGCCTTTCTACGAGCAGTACTTC.

This chain connects TRBV11-1 to TRBJ2-7; 7 positions agree with TRBD1. Trimming removed 5 bases from V and 9 bases from J; junction bases left unmatched: 13. The CDR3 runs to 14 residues. CDR1 is SGHAT and CDR2 is FQDESV in the germline V gene (reference sequence). CDR3 in amino acids: CASSRPGTDNGQYF. Here the CDR3 DNA reads TGTGCCAGCAGCCGACCCGGGACAGACAACGGGCAGTACTTC.

This chain connects TRBV7-9 to TRBJ1-2; TRBD1 matches at 9 bases. Germline CDR1 SEHNR, CDR2 FQNEAQ (reference sequence). Trimming at V came to 1 base and at J to 0 bases, leaving 3 bases not matched to a gene. CDR3 length: 16 residues. The CDR3 nucleotides are TGTGCCAGCAGCTTAGGGGACAGGGAAACTAACTATGGCTACACCTTC. It is translated as CASSLGDRETNYGYTF.

The chain carries TRBV5-4 and TRBJ2-1, with 8 bases fitting TRBD2. Germline loops: CDR1 SGHNT, CDR2 YYREEE (reference sequence). The CDR3 is made up of 16 amino acids. Trimming at V came to 2 bases and at J to 6 bases, leaving 10 bases not matched to a gene. In nucleotides, the CDR3 is TGTGCCAGCAGCTTATCACGCGGGGGGATCTCCAATGAGCAGTTCTTC. Translated: CASSLSRGGISNEQFF.

On this clone itself: Other DNA sequences from this sample encode an identical CDR3 as well. V gene TRBV5-1 combines with J gene TRBJ1-1; perhaps TRBD1 as D (6 bases). The CDR3 is made up of 13 amino acids. Trimming cost V 2 bases and J 4 bases, with 9 bases left between them. Germline V gives CDR1 SGHRS, CDR2 YFSETQ. DNA for the CDR3: TGCGCCAGCAGCTTACAGGGAAGCACTGAAGCTTTCTTT. This translates into CASSLQGSTEAFF.

The sample holds a few counts of this clone. The chain uses TRBV4-1 and TRBJ1-3; 9 bases agree with TRBD1. With V trimmed by 2 bases and J by 4 bases, 6 bases remained unmatched. CDR3 length: 16 amino acids. Germline V gene data show CDR1 as MGHRA and CDR2 as YSYEKL. DNA of the CDR3: TGCGCCAGCAGCCAACTGGGACAGGGATCAGGAAACACCATATATTTT. Translating gives CASSQLGQGSGNTIYF.

For the CDR3, the DNA is TGCGCCAGCAGCCAAGGTAGACAGGGGTCGGCTGGGGCCAACGTCCTGACTTTC. Its translation: CASSQGRQGSAGANVLTF. J is TRBJ2-6 and V is TRBV4-1; 8 bases agree with TRBD1. The V gene's germline CDR1 is MGHRA and CDR2 YSYEKL. CDR3 length equals 18 residues. Trimming took 1 base from V and 2 from J; bases not matched to a gene: 7.

V is TRBV19 and J is TRBJ1-6; weak D call: TRBD1 (6 bases). V was clipped by 5 bases and J by 10 bases, with 12 bases between them. Germline values: CDR1 LNHDA, CDR2 SQIVND (reference sequence). The CDR3 covers 13 residues. The CDR3 DNA reads as TGTGCCAGTAGTCGGCAGGGGCGGTCACCCCTCCACTTT. Protein: CASSRQGRSPLHF.

In its sample, this clone was seen a few times. Here the CDR3 DNA reads TGTGCCAGTAGTATCGGAGGGACCACTATGTCTGGCTACACCTTC. As protein: CASSIGGTTMSGYTF. The chain employs TRBV19 and TRBJ1-2, with TRBD1 as a possible D gene (5 bases). Per germline, CDR1 LNHDA and CDR2 SQIVND (reference sequence). The CDR3 is made up of 15 amino acids. V was trimmed by 3 bases and J by 7 bases, leaving 18 bases between them.

This clone has more than one count but fewer than ten. The chain employs TRBV19 and TRBJ1-3, with 8 bases that match TRBD1. The CDR3 runs to 15 residues. The J segment lost 0 bases and the V segment lost 5 bases, leaving 3 bases of the junction unmatched. From germline, CDR1 is LNHDA and CDR2 SQIVND (reference sequence). The DNA of the CDR3 is TGTGCCAGTAGTTTCGGGACAGGCTCTGGAAACACCATATATTTT. Translating it yields CASSFGTGSGNTIYF.

The V and J genes are TRBV14 and TRBJ2-3, with D maybe TRBD1 (6 bases). Germline assignment: CDR1 SGHDN and CDR2 FVKESK. The V end lost 2 bases, the J end lost 6 bases, and 9 bases lay between the germline ends. This CDR3 comprises 13 residues. The CDR3 DNA follows: TGTGCCAGCAGCCAACAGGGGAAGGATACGCAGTATTTT. Translation gives CASSQQGKDTQYF.

This clone showed up just a few times. The chain carries TRBV12-5 and TRBJ1-1; 7 bases agree with TRBD1. This CDR3 is 15 amino acids long. Unmatched junction bases numbered 8, after V lost 4 bases and J lost 3 bases. Germline values: CDR1 LGHNT, CDR2 FRNRAP. The CDR3 sequence is CASGYYRGVDTEAFF. CDR3 nucleotide sequence: TGTGCTAGTGGTTATTACAGGGGTGTCGACACTGAAGCTTTCTTT.

This chain links TRBV11-2 with TRBJ2-3; unclear D gene. Germline values: CDR1 SGHAT, CDR2 FQNNGV. The CDR3 is 12 residues long. Trimming stripped 3 bases from V and 5 bases from J, with 6 bases between. CDR3 sequence reads: CASSFSLDTQYF. Written as DNA, the CDR3 is TGTGCCAGCAGCTTTAGCTTAGATACGCAGTATTTT.

The genes are TRBV5-6 and TRBJ1-5; D is perhaps TRBD1 (5 bases). The germline V gene encodes CDR1 SGHDT and CDR2 YYEEEE. CDR3 size: 13 residues. The V end was cut by 2 bases, the J end by 5 bases, with 8 bases between. Here the CDR3 reads CASSFGGDQPQHF. CDR3 DNA sequence: TGTGCCAGCAGCTTTGGGGGGGATCAGCCCCAGCATTTT.

This sequence joins TRBV6-1 and TRBJ2-7; 10 bases align to TRBD2. The CDR3 covers 19 residues. With V trimmed by 3 bases and J by 4 bases, 18 bases remained unmatched. Germline values: CDR1 MNHNS, CDR2 SASEGT. The CDR3 loop is CASSDILAGRTGTRYEQYF. In nucleotides, the CDR3 is TGTGCCAGCAGTGACATACTAGCGGGGCGAACAGGAACACGATACGAGCAGTACTTC.

The rearrangement uses TRBV28 and TRBJ1-1; D gene unclear. CDR3 length equals 14 residues. Germline loops: CDR1 MDHEN, CDR2 SYDVKM. With 6 bases removed from V and 2 bases from J, the gap between germline ends came to 13 bases. CDR3 DNA sequence: TGTGCCAGCAGGGAAAACCGGGTTAACACTGAAGCTTTCTTT. Its protein product is CASRENRVNTEAFF.

The rearrangement uses TRBV7-2 and TRBJ2-7, with a possible D match to TRBD1 (5 bases). V was clipped by 6 bases and J by 6 bases, with 18 bases between them. The CDR3 is 14 residues long. CDR1 and CDR2 (germline): SGHTA, FQGNSA. CDR3 nucleotide sequence: TGTGCCAGCAGGATTTCTCAGGGTGGCCTCGAGCAGTACTTC. Translated, it gives CASRISQGGLEQYF.

This sequence joins TRBV9 and TRBJ1-1; TRBD1 aligns across 8 bases. V lost 7 bases, J lost 1 base, and 3 bases stayed unmatched. Looked up from germline, CDR1 is SGDLS and CDR2 is YYNGEE. The CDR3 has 13 residues. CDR3 sequence reads: CASGQGSNTEAFF. In nucleotides, the CDR3 is TGTGCCAGCGGACAGGGCTCGAACACTGAAGCTTTCTTT.

The CDR3 DNA follows: TGCGCCAGCAGCCAACAGGGACAGGGAATGCGGCGGACTGAAGCTTTCTTT. It encodes CASSQQGQGMRRTEAFF. The chain joins TRBV4-1 to TRBJ1-1, with 9 positions matching TRBD1. The CDR3 runs 17 residues. The trim removed 2 bases at V and 5 bases at J, leaving 12 bases unmatched. CDR1 and CDR2 (germline): MGHRA, YSYEKL.

This clone has just a few counts. The chain couples TRBV9 to TRBJ2-5; 8 nucleotides match TRBD2. V lost 4 bases, J lost 1 base, and 6 bases stayed unmatched. Germline V gives CDR1 SGDLS, CDR2 YYNGEE. The length of the CDR3 is 15 residues. CDR3: CASSLFGGGQETQYF. The CDR3 nucleotides read TGTGCCAGCAGCTTATTCGGGGGGGGCCAAGAGACCCAGTACTTC. Full variable domain (outside the CDR3, taken from reference TRBV9 and TRBJ2-5): DSGVTQTPKHLITATGQRVTLRCSPRSGDLSVYWYQQSLDQGLQFLIQYYNGEERAKGNILERFSAQQFPDLHSELNLSSLELGDSALYFCASSLFGGGQETQYFGPGTRLLVL.

The chain carries TRBV5-1 and TRBJ1-1; D is possibly TRBD1 (6 bases). V gave up 0 bases and J gave up 1 base, with 10 bases separating them. The CDR3 spans 15 residues. Germline CDR1 and CDR2: SGHRS and YFSETQ. CDR3 sequence reads: CASSLEPQGNTEAFF. The CDR3 bases are TGCGCCAGCAGCTTGGAGCCACAGGGGAACACTGAAGCTTTCTTT.

The chain couples TRBV5-1 to TRBJ2-5; 13 nucleotides agree with TRBD2. With 4 bases clipped from V and 5 bases from J, the junction kept 8 bases outside the gene matches. The CDR3 extends over 16 amino acids. Germline lookup yields CDR1 SGHRS and CDR2 YFSETQ. DNA of the CDR3: TGCGCCAGCAGCATCGGCACTAGCGGGGGGGCGGAGACCCAGTACTTC. Protein sequence: CASSIGTSGGAETQYF. Supplemented by reference TRBV5-1 and TRBJ2-5, the full variable domain reads KAGVTQTPRYLIKTRGQQVTLSCSPISGHRSVSWYQQTPGQGLQFLFEYFSETQRNKGNFPGRFSGRQFSNSRSEMNVSTLELGDSALYLCASSIGTSGGAETQYFGPGTRLLVL.